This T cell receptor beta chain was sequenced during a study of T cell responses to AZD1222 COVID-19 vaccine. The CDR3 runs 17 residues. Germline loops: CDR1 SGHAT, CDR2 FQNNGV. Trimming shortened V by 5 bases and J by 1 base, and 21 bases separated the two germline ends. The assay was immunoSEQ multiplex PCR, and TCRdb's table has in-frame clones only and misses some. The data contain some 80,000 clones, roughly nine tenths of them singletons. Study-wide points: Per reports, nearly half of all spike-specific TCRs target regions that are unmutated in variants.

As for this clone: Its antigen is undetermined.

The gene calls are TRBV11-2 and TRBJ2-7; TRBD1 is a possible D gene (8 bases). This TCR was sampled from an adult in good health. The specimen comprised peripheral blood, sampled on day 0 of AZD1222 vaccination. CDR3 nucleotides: TGTGCCAGCAGCCCAGGGACAGGAGGGAGGGGGTCCTACGAGCAGTACTTC. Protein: CASSPGTGGRGSYEQYF.